A selection of T cell receptor beta chains follows, all from one sample in a study of CD8+ T cells in alopecia areata. Profiling relied on immunoSEQ multiplex PCR, and the TCRdb table lists in-frame clones only, not all of them. The sample has some 190,000 clones; over 60% are singletons. The source was CD4+ T cells sorted from blood, collected at week 44, from a patient treated with tofacitinib. Receptor source: a human donor with alopecia areata. CDR3s include the opening cysteine and the closing phenylalanine or tryptophan. The D gene is left open where the match is weak. The size field is filled for only some rows; it gives once, few, many or a size class.

CDR3aa: CSVTSSSYEQYF
CDR3nt: TGCAGCGTGACTAGCAGTTCCTACGAGCAGTACTTC
len: 12
d_gene: TRBD2
v_gene: TRBV29-1
j_gene: TRBJ2-7
abundance: -

CDR3aa: CASSQDITNPVGELFF
CDR3nt: TGCGCCAGCAGCCAAGATATCACTAATCCCGTCGGGGAGCTGTTTTTT
len: 16
d_gene: -
v_gene: TRBV4-3
j_gene: TRBJ2-2
abundance: -

CDR3aa: CSVGAGNSYEQYF
CDR3nt: TGCAGCGTTGGAGCAGGGAACTCCTACGAGCAGTACTTC
len: 13
d_gene: -
v_gene: TRBV29-1
j_gene: TRBJ2-7
abundance: -

CDR3aa: CASRGTGVSPLHF
CDR3nt: TGTGCCAGCAGAGGGACAGGGGTCTCACCCCTCCACTTT
len: 13
d_gene: TRBD1
v_gene: TRBV6-6
j_gene: TRBJ1-6
abundance: -

CDR3aa: CASSQDLGTGDEQYF
CDR3nt: TGCGCCAGCAGCCAAGATTTAGGGACAGGGGACGAGCAGTACTTC
len: 15
d_gene: TRBD1
v_gene: TRBV4-3
j_gene: TRBJ2-7
abundance: -

CDR3aa: CASSLDLAGTEAFF
CDR3nt: TGTGCCAGCAGCTTGGACCTGGCCGGGACTGAAGCTTTCTTT
len: 14
d_gene: -
v_gene: TRBV5-6
j_gene: TRBJ1-1
abundance: once

CDR3aa: CASSAPLGVSTDTQYF
CDR3nt: TGTGCCAGCAGCGCGCCATTGGGGGTGAGCACAGATACGCAGTATTTT
len: 16
d_gene: -
v_gene: TRBV9
j_gene: TRBJ2-3
abundance: -

CDR3aa: CAWKGSSYEQYF
CDR3nt: TGTGCCTGGAAAGGCAGTTCATACGAGCAGTACTTC
len: 12
d_gene: -
v_gene: TRBV30
j_gene: TRBJ2-7
abundance: -

CDR3aa: CAWSISEKQYF
CDR3nt: TGTGCCTGGAGTATAAGCGAGAAGCAGTACTTC
len: 11
d_gene: -
v_gene: TRBV30
j_gene: TRBJ2-7
abundance: few

CDR3aa: CASTLWATDSPLHF
CDR3nt: TGTGCCAGCACCCTCTGGGCCACCGATTCACCCCTCCACTTT
len: 14
d_gene: -
v_gene: TRBV5-4
j_gene: TRBJ1-6
abundance: -

CDR3aa: CASSGIEWNSPLHF
CDR3nt: TGCGCCAGCAGTGGTATAGAATGGAATTCACCCCTCCACTTT
len: 14
d_gene: -
v_gene: TRBV5-1
j_gene: TRBJ1-6
abundance: -

CDR3aa: CASSLERLARNSPLHF
CDR3nt: TGCGCCAGCAGCTTAGAACGGTTGGCGAGGAATTCACCCCTCCACTTT
len: 16
d_gene: -
v_gene: TRBV5-1
j_gene: TRBJ1-6
abundance: once

CDR3aa: CASIGQAEQFF
CDR3nt: TGTGCCAGCATCGGGCAGGCCGAGCAGTTCTTC
len: 11
d_gene: -
v_gene: TRBV2
j_gene: TRBJ2-1
abundance: -

CDR3aa: CASRPPGQGKGSYEQYF
CDR3nt: TGCGCCAGCAGGCCACCGGGACAGGGAAAGGGCTCCTACGAGCAGTACTTC
len: 17
d_gene: TRBD1
v_gene: TRBV10-2
j_gene: TRBJ2-7
abundance: once

CDR3aa: CAWGGDYGYTF
CDR3nt: TGTGCCTGGGGGGGCGACTATGGCTACACCTTC
len: 11
d_gene: -
v_gene: TRBV30
j_gene: TRBJ1-2
abundance: -

CDR3aa: CASSFRDPNEKLFF
CDR3nt: TGCGCCAGCAGCTTTAGGGATCCGAATGAAAAACTGTTTTTT
len: 14
d_gene: -
v_gene: TRBV5-1
j_gene: TRBJ1-4
abundance: -

CDR3aa: CASSRDRQETQYF
CDR3nt: TGCGCCAGCAGCAGGGATCGGCAAGAGACCCAGTACTTC
len: 13
d_gene: -
v_gene: TRBV5-1
j_gene: TRBJ2-5
abundance: -

CDR3aa: CSVAAFAGTGNTEAFF
CDR3nt: TGCAGCGTTGCGGCCTTTGCAGGGACAGGGAACACTGAAGCTTTCTTT
len: 16
d_gene: TRBD1
v_gene: TRBV29-1
j_gene: TRBJ1-1
abundance: -

CDR3aa: CSVEGLGGQGYTF
CDR3nt: TGCAGCGTTGAAGGCTTAGGGGGCCAGGGCTACACCTTC
len: 13
d_gene: TRBD1
v_gene: TRBV29-1
j_gene: TRBJ1-2
abundance: -

CDR3aa: CASSYSGGEQYF
CDR3nt: TGTGCCAGCAGTTACTCGGGAGGCGAGCAGTACTTC
len: 12
d_gene: -
v_gene: TRBV6-5
j_gene: TRBJ2-7
abundance: -

CDR3aa: CASSAMTGNGNEQFF
CDR3nt: TGTGCCAGCAGCGCCATGACAGGAAATGGGAATGAGCAGTTCTTC
len: 15
d_gene: -
v_gene: TRBV9
j_gene: TRBJ2-1
abundance: -

CDR3aa: CAWNKVSGNTIYF
CDR3nt: TGTGCCTGGAACAAGGTCTCTGGAAACACCATATATTTT
len: 13
d_gene: -
v_gene: TRBV30
j_gene: TRBJ1-3
abundance: -

CDR3aa: CASSQLLRGNSPLHF
CDR3nt: TGCGCCAGCAGCCAACTTTTAAGGGGTAATTCACCCCTCCACTTT
len: 15
d_gene: -
v_gene: TRBV4-3
j_gene: TRBJ1-6
abundance: once

CDR3aa: CSVDTGTGAVGYTF
CDR3nt: TGCAGCGTTGACACCGGGACAGGGGCCGTTGGCTACACCTTC
len: 14
d_gene: TRBD1
v_gene: TRBV29-1
j_gene: TRBJ1-2
abundance: -

CDR3aa: CSVTQGGNTEAFF
CDR3nt: TGCAGCGTGACACAGGGGGGGAACACTGAAGCTTTCTTT
len: 13
d_gene: TRBD1
v_gene: TRBV29-1
j_gene: TRBJ1-1
abundance: -

CDR3aa: CSVEPSSILRETQYF
CDR3nt: TGCAGCGTTGAGCCTAGTTCTATCCTACGGGAGACCCAGTACTTC
len: 15
d_gene: -
v_gene: TRBV29-1
j_gene: TRBJ2-5
abundance: once